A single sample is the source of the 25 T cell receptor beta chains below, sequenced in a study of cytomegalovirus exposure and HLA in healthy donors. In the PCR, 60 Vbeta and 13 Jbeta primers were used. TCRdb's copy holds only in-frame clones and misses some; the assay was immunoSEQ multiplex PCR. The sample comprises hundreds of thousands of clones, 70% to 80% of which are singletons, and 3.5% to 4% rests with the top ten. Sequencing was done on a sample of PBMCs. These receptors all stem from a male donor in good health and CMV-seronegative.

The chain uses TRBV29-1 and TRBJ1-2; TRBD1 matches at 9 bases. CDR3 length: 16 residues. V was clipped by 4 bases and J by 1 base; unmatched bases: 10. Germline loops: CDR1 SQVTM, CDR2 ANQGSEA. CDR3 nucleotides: TGCAGCGTTGCCCCCGACACAGGGGGCTATAACTATGGCTACACCTTC. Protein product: CSVAPDTGGYNYGYTF.

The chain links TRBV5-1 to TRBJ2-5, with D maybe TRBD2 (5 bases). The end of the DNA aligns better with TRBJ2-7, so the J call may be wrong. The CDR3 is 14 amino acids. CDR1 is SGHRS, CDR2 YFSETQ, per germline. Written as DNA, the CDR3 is TGCGCCAGCAGCTTGAGTACCGGGGTCTACGAGCAGTACTTC. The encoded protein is CASSLSTGVYEQYF.

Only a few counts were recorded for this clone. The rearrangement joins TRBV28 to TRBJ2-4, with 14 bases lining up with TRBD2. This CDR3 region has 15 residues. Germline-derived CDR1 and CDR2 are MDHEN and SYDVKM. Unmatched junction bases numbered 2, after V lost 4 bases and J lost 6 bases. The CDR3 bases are TGTGCCAGCAGTTCAGGACTAGCGGGAGGAAACATTCAGTACTTC. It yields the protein CASSSGLAGGNIQYF.

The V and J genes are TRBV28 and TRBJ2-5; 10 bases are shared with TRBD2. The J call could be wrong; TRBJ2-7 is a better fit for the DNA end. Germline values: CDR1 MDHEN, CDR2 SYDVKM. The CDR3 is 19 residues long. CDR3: CASRPTVLAGARSLYEQYF. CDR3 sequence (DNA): TGTGCCAGCAGGCCTACGGTCCTAGCGGGAGCCCGATCACTCTACGAGCAGTACTTC.

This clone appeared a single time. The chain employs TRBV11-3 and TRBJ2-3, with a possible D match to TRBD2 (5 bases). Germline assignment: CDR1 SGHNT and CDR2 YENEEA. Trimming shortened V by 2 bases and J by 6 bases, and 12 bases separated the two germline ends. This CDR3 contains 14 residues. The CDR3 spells CASSLNRLADTQYF. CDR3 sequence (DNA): TGTGCCAGCAGCTTAAATCGGCTAGCCGATACGCAGTATTTT.

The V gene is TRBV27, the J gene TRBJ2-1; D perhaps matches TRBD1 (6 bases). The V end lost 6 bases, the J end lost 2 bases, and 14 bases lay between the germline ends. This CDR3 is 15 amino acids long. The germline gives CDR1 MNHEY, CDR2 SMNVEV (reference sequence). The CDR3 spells CASSQTGNTYNEQFF. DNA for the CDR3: TGTGCCAGCAGCCAAACAGGGAATACCTACAATGAGCAGTTCTTC.

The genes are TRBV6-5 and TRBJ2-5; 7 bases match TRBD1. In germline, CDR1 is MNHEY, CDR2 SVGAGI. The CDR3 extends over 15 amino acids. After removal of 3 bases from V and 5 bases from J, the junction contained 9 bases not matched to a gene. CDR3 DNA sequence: TGTGCCAGCAGTTATGAGGGGGCGCGGACGGAGACCCAGTACTTC. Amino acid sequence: CASSYEGARTETQYF.

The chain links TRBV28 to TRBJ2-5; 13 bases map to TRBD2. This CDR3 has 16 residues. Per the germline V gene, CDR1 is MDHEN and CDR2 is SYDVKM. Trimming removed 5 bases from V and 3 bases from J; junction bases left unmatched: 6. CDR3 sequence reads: CASSPGTSGIKETQYF. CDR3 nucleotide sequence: TGTGCCAGCAGTCCCGGGACTAGCGGGATTAAAGAGACCCAGTACTTC. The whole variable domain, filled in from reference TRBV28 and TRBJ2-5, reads DVKVTQSSRYLVKRTGEKVFLECVQDMDHENMFWYRQDPGLGLRLIYFSYDVKMKEKGDIPEGYSVSREKKERFSLILESASTNQTSMYLCASSPGTSGIKETQYFGPGTRLLVL.

CDR3 bases: TGTGCCAGCAGTTTAGCGGGAACTGGAAACACCATATATTTT. Amino acids: CASSLAGTGNTIYF. The chain employs TRBV6-5 and TRBJ1-3; the D is unclear. Germline lookup yields CDR1 MNHEY and CDR2 SVGAGI. The CDR3 has 14 residues. Trimming removed 4 bases at V and 2 bases at J, with 9 bases between.

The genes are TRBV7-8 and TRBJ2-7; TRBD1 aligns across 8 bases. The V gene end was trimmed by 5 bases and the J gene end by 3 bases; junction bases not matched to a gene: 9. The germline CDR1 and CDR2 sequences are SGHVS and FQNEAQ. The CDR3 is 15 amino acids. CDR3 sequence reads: CASSPQGQVGYEQYF. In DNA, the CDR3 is TGTGCCAGCAGCCCGCAGGGACAGGTTGGCTACGAGCAGTACTTC.

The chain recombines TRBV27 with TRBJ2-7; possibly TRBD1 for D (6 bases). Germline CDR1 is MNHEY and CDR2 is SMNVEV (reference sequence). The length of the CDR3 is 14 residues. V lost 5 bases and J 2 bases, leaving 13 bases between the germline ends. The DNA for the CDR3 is TGTGCCAGCAGTCCCTCACAGGGCCCCTACGAGCAGTACTTC. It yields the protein CASSPSQGPYEQYF.

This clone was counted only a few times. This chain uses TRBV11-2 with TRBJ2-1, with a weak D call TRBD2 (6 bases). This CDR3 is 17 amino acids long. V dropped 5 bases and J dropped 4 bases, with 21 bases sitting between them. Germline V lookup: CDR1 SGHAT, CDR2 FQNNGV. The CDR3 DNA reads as TGTGCCAGCAGCCGTTTCGGGGGTCTGGGGAGGTACAATGAGCAGTTCTTC. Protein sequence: CASSRFGGLGRYNEQFF.

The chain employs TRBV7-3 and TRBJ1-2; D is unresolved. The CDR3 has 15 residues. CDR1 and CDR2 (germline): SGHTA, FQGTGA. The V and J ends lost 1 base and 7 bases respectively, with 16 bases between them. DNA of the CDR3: TGTGCCAGCAGCTTAAATCCGGGTCCTCCTTCTGGCTACACCTTC. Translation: CASSLNPGPPSGYTF.

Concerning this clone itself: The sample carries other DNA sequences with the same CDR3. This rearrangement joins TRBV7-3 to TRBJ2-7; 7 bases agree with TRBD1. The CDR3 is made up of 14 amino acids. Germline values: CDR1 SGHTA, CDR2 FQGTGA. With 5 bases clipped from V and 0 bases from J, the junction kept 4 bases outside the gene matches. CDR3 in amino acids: CASSPQGTSYEQYF. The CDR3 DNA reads TGTGCCAGCAGCCCACAGGGGACCTCCTACGAGCAGTACTTC.

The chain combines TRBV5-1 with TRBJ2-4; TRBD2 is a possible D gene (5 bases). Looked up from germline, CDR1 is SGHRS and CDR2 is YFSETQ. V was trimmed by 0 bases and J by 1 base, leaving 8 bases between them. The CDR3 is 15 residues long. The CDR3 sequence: CASSLVGGAKNIQYF. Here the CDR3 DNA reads TGCGCCAGCAGCTTGGTTGGCGGGGCCAAAAACATTCAGTACTTC.

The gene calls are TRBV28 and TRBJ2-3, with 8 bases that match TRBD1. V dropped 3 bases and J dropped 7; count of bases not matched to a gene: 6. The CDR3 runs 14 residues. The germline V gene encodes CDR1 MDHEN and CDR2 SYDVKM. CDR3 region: CASSFIRQGNTQYF. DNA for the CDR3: TGTGCCAGCAGTTTTATCAGACAGGGGAATACGCAGTATTTT.

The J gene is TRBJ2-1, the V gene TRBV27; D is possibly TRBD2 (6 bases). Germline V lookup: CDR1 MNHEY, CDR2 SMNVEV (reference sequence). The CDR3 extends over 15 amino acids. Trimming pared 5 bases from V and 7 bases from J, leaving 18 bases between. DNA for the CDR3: TGTGCCAGCAGTCAGACGGGAGTCCCTCTGAATGAGCAGTTCTTC. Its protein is CASSQTGVPLNEQFF.

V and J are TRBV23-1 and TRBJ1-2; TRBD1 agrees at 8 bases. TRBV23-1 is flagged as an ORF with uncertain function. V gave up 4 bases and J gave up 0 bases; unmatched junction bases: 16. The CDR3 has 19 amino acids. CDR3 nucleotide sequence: TGCGCCAGCAGTCCCTTGCGTACCCTGGACAGGGCAGCTAACTATGGCTACACCTTC. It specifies CASSPLRTLDRAANYGYTF.

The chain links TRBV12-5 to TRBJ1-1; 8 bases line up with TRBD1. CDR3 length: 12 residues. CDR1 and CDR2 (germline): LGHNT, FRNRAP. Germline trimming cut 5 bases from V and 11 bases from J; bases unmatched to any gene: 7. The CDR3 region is CASGHFQGAAFF. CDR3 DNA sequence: TGTGCTAGTGGTCACTTTCAGGGGGCCGCTTTCTTT.

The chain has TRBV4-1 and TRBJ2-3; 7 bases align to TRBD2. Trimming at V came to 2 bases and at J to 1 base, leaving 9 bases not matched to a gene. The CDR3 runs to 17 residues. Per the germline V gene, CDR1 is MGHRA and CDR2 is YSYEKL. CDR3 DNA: TGCGCCAGCAGCCAAACTCTACTAGCGTTCCGCACAGATACGCAGTATTTT. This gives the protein CASSQTLLAFRTDTQYF.

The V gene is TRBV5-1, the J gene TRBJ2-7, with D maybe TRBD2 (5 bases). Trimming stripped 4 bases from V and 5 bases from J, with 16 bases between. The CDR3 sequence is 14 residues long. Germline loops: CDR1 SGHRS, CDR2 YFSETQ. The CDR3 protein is CASSLIEGRDEQYF. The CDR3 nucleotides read TGCGCCAGCAGCCTCATCGAGGGTAGGGACGAGCAGTACTTC.

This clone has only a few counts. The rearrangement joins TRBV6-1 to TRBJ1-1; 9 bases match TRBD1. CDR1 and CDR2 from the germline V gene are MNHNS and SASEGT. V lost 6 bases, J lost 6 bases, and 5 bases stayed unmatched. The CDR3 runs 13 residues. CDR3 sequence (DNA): TGTGCCAGCAGGGAGGACAGGGGTTCTGAAGCTTTCTTT. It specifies CASREDRGSEAFF.

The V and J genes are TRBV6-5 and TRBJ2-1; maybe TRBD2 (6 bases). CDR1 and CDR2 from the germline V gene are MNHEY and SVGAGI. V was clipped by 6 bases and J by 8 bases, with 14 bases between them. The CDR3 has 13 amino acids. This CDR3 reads CASRPGGVHEQFF. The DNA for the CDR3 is TGTGCCAGCAGGCCAGGAGGGGTACATGAGCAGTTCTTC.

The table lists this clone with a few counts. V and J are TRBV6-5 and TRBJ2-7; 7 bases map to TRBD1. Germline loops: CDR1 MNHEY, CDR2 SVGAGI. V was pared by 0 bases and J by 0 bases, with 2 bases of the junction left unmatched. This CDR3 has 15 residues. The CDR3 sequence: CASSYSGTDSYEQYF. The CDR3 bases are TGTGCCAGCAGTTACTCCGGGACAGACTCCTACGAGCAGTACTTC.

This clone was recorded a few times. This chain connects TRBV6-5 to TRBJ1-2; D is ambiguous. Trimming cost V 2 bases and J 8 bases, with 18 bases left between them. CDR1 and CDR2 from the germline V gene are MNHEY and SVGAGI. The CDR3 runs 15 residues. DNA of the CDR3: TGTGCCAGCAGTTACGGCCGGGCGGGGAAGGCGGGCTACACCTTC. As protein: CASSYGRAGKAGYTF.